This entry features one TCR beta chain sequence. Its antigen is undetermined. The data were taken from a study of shared clonotypes between healthy human individuals. Findings and limits, study-wide: It was the non-shared clonotypes that had lower generation probabilities than clonotypes shared by all four donors.

The repertoire was sequenced with immunoSEQ multiplex PCR; TCRdb's copy has only in-frame clones and lacks some. This sample has millions of clones, with approximately 94% found just once. Cells designated naive CD8 were CD45RO-negative and were positively selected for CCR7, with terminally differentiated effector memory CD45RA+ cells excluded. Donors were Caucasian adults residing in Nashville, Tennessee, USA. The receptor was isolated from a man between 18 and 35 years old in good health. Sequencing was carried out using naive CD8+ T cells sorted from blood.

The CDR3 loop reads CASSQEWTGSDNEQFF. CDR3 sequence (DNA): TGCGCCAGCAGCCAAGAGTGGACAGGGAGTGACAATGAGCAGTTCTTC. The chain links TRBV4-3 to TRBJ2-1; TRBD1 agrees at 8 bases. The CDR3 is made up of 16 amino acids. V shed 0 bases, J shed 5 bases, and the junction held 6 bases outside the gene matches. Germline V gene sequence: CDR1 LGHNA, CDR2 YSLEER.